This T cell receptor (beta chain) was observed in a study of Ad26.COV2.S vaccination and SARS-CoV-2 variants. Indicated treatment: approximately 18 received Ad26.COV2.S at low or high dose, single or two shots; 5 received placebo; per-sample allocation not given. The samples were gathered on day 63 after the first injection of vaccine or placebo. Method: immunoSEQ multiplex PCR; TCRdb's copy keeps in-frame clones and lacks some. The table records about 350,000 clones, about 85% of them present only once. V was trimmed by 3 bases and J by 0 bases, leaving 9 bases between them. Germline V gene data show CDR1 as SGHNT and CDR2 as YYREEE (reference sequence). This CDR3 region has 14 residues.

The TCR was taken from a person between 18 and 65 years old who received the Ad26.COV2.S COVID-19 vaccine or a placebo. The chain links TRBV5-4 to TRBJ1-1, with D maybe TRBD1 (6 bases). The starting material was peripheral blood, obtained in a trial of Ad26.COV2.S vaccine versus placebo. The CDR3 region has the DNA TGTGCCAGCAGCTCGGGACAAATGAACACTGAAGCTTTCTTT. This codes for CASSSGQMNTEAFF.